The 20 T cell receptor beta chains below come from one sample, sequenced in a study of beta chain features in type 1 diabetes. Investigators reverse transcribed all isolated RNA, so they sequenced expressed TCRB transcripts. Repertoires were generated with immunoSEQ multiplex PCR, while TCRdb's copy carries only in-frame clones and drops some. The sample carries some 280,000 clones, roughly an eighth recorded once. These TCRs' antigens remain unknown. Study-level results: People with Type 1 diabetes carried modestly yet significantly shorter TCRB CDR3s in all four CD4+ subsets.

Sequencing used naive CD4+ T cells from blood. Receptors originate from a man aged 25 to 45 with type 1 diabetes.

DNA for the CDR3: TGTGCCAGCAGCACCGGGACACCCGTCTCCTACGAGCAGTACTTC. It codes for CASSTGTPVSYEQYF. The rearrangement links TRBV28 to TRBJ2-7; D is perhaps TRBD1 (6 bases). Trimming took 6 bases from V and 0 from J, leaving 15 bases between them. The CDR3 totals 15 residues. Germline CDR1 reads MDHEN; CDR2 reads SYDVKM.

The genes are TRBV7-2 and TRBJ1-2; the match to TRBD1 covers 10 bases. CDR3 length: 14 residues. Germline CDR1 is SGHTA and CDR2 is FQGNSA. V dropped 5 bases and J dropped 4; count of bases not matched to a gene: 4. Here the CDR3 DNA reads TGTGCCAGCAGCCTATGGACAGGGGGCTATGGCTACACCTTC. This translates into CASSLWTGGYGYTF.

This clone turned up a few times. CDR3 residues: CASSLDRAGANVLTF. CDR3 DNA: TGTGCCAGCAGCCTCGACAGGGCTGGGGCCAACGTCCTGACTTTC. The rearrangement joins TRBV7-3 to TRBJ2-6; 7 nucleotides agree with TRBD1. The CDR3 length is 15 residues. Germline values: CDR1 SGHTA, CDR2 FQGTGA. V dropped 5 bases and J dropped 2; count of bases not matched to a gene: 3. Full variable domain (rest looked up from reference TRBV7-3 and TRBJ2-6): GAGVSQTPSNKVTEKGKYVELRCDPISGHTALYWYRQSLGQGPEFLIYFQGTGAADDSGLPNDRFFAVRPEGSVSTLKIQRTERGDSAVYLCASSLDRAGANVLTFGAGSRLTVL.

This clone was found a few times. The rearrangement joins TRBV7-9 to TRBJ1-3, with D perhaps TRBD1 (5 bases). Germline V gives CDR1 SEHNR, CDR2 FQNEAQ (reference sequence). This CDR3 spans 16 amino acids. The V and J ends lost 5 bases and 0 bases respectively, with 14 bases between them. CDR3 DNA: TGTGCCAGCAGCACCAACCTCAGGGACTCTGGAAACACCATATATTTT. Its protein is CASSTNLRDSGNTIYF.

This clone was picked up a small number of times. The CDR3 sequence: CASSQYVAGDYEQYF. The CDR3 coding sequence is TGCGCCAGCAGCCAATATGTGGCAGGGGATTACGAGCAGTACTTC. V usage is TRBV4-3 and J usage is TRBJ2-7, with D possibly TRBD1 on 6 matching bases. The CDR3 is made up of 15 amino acids. In germline, CDR1 is LGHNA, CDR2 YSLEER. The V gene lost 2 bases and the J gene lost 4 bases, with 15 bases spanning the gap.

The chain carries TRBV9 and TRBJ2-2; TRBD2 matches 7 bases. CDR3 size: 16 residues. The germline CDR1 and CDR2 sequences are SGDLS and YYNGEE. Trimming took 4 bases from V and 0 from J; bases not matched to a gene: 6. The CDR3 reads CASSTRAGTNTGELFF. In DNA form, the CDR3 reads TGTGCCAGCAGCACCCGAGCGGGGACGAACACCGGGGAGCTGTTTTTT.

The chain links TRBV27 to TRBJ2-7; a weak D match, TRBD1 (6 bases). Trimming removed 3 bases from V and 7 bases from J, with 13 bases in between. The CDR3 spans 13 residues. Germline CDR1 is MNHEY and CDR2 is SMNVEV (reference sequence). CDR3 protein: CASSFHRDGEQYF. CDR3 bases: TGTGCCAGCAGTTTTCACAGGGATGGGGAGCAGTACTTC.

This clone has just a few counts. The chain couples TRBV7-2 to TRBJ1-2, with 9 nucleotides matching TRBD1. Trimming took 7 bases from V and 4 from J; bases not matched to a gene: 10. CDR3 length: 15 residues. Germline-derived CDR1 and CDR2 are SGHTA and FQGNSA. Here the CDR3 reads CASTRGTGGRYGYTF. CDR3 DNA: TGTGCCAGCACACGAGGCACAGGGGGCCGCTATGGCTACACCTTC.

This clone showed up just once. CDR3 in DNA: TGTGCCAGCGCCCCCACAGGGGTAGGCGAGCAGTACTTC. Amino acid sequence: CASAPTGVGEQYF. The V and J genes are TRBV14 and TRBJ2-7, with 7 bases lining up with TRBD1. V trimming: 8 bases; J trimming: 6 bases; junction bases outside the gene matches: 10. Germline V gives CDR1 SGHDN, CDR2 FVKESK. The CDR3 spans 13 residues.

Only a few counts were recorded for this clone. The chain links TRBV18 to TRBJ2-7, with 7 nucleotides matching TRBD1. The CDR3 is 17 amino acids. Trimming at V came to 1 base and at J to 7 bases, leaving 16 bases not matched to a gene. The V gene's germline CDR1 is KGHSH and CDR2 LQKENI. The CDR3 reads CASSPLLPGTVPGEQYF. CDR3 coding DNA: TGTGCCAGCTCACCACTTCTCCCCGGGACAGTCCCAGGGGAGCAGTACTTC. The full variable domain, in which reference TRBV18 and TRBJ2-7 provide the parts outside the CDR3, is NAGVMQNPRHLVRRRGQEARLRCSPMKGHSHVYWYRQLPEEGLKFMVYLQKENIIDESGMPKERFSAEFPKEGPSILRIQQVVRGDSAAYFCASSPLLPGTVPGEQYFGPGTRLTVT.

This clone was recorded a few times. This chain uses TRBV9 with TRBJ2-2, with D unclear. Trimming left V 4 bases short and J 1 base short, with 5 bases between. The CDR3 runs to 13 residues. Germline V gene sequence: CDR1 SGDLS, CDR2 YYNGEE. CDR3 nucleotides: TGTGCCAGCAGCCCCCTGAACACCGGGGAGCTGTTTTTT. Its translation is CASSPLNTGELFF. The full variable domain, its missing parts supplied by reference TRBV9 and TRBJ2-2, is DSGVTQTPKHLITATGQRVTLRCSPRSGDLSVYWYQQSLDQGLQFLIQYYNGEERAKGNILERFSAQQFPDLHSELNLSSLELGDSALYFCASSPLNTGELFFGEGSRLTVL.

The V and J genes are TRBV15 and TRBJ1-1; tentatively, D is TRBD1 (5 bases). Germline loops: CDR1 LNHNV, CDR2 YYDKDF (reference sequence). Trimming pared 1 base from V and 0 bases from J, leaving 9 bases between. CDR3 length: 15 amino acids. The CDR3 is CATSRAWTMNTEAFF. Here the CDR3 DNA reads TGTGCCACCAGCAGAGCTTGGACAATGAACACTGAAGCTTTCTTT.

This clone has just a few counts. V is TRBV6-1 and J is TRBJ1-4, with D hard to call. V lost 2 bases and J 0 bases, leaving 7 bases between the germline ends. Germline V CDR1 and CDR2: MNHNS, SASEGT. This CDR3 has 15 residues. DNA of the CDR3: TGTGCCAGCAGTGAATTGGGAGCAACTAATGAAAAACTGTTTTTT. Its protein product is CASSELGATNEKLFF.

V is TRBV5-1 and J is TRBJ2-7; D is perhaps TRBD2 (7 bases). Germline CDR1 is SGHRS and CDR2 is YFSETQ. The V and J ends lost 4 bases and 2 bases respectively, with 13 bases between them. The CDR3 has 14 amino acids. CDR3 residues: CASSPGGQAYEQYF. CDR3 DNA sequence: TGCGCCAGCAGCCCGGGGGGCCAAGCCTACGAGCAGTACTTC.

This clone was seen only a few times. Other nucleotide sequences from this sample produce the same CDR3. The chain is built from TRBV6-5 and TRBJ2-7; D is perhaps TRBD2 (5 bases). The CDR3 totals 13 residues. V was clipped by 0 bases and J by 3 bases, with 6 bases between them. Germline assignment: CDR1 MNHEY and CDR2 SVGAGI. The CDR3 region has the DNA TGTGCCAGCAGTTACTCCCGGGGCTACGAGCAGTACTTC. It translates to CASSYSRGYEQYF.

This clone was seen more than once but under ten times. This chain joins TRBV28 and TRBJ2-7, with 7 bases identical to TRBD1. J lost 2 bases, V lost 5 bases, and 3 bases had no gene match. CDR1 and CDR2 from the germline V gene are MDHEN and SYDVKM. This CDR3 has 13 amino acids. The CDR3 nucleotides are TGTGCCAGCAGTCCGGGACAGCCCTACGAGCAGTACTTC. This gives the protein CASSPGQPYEQYF.

This chain joins TRBV23-1 and TRBJ1-2, with 10 bases matching TRBD1. TRBV23-1 is an ORF; its function is uncertain. J gave up 4 bases and V 0 bases, and 11 bases lay outside the gene matches. This CDR3 has 18 amino acids. DNA of the CDR3: TGCGCCAGCAGTCAATCGTATGGGACAGGGGCGTTGTTCTATGGCTACACCTTC. Amino acid sequence: CASSQSYGTGALFYGYTF.

The chain is built from TRBV15 and TRBJ2-3; 8 positions agree with TRBD2. V shed 0 bases, J shed 0 bases, and the junction held 5 bases outside the gene matches. Germline assignment: CDR1 LNHNV and CDR2 YYDKDF (reference sequence). CDR3 size: 17 residues. Written as DNA, the CDR3 is TGTGCCACCAGCAGAGATTTGGGCGGGAGGAGCACAGATACGCAGTATTTT. Its translation: CATSRDLGGRSTDTQYF.

This chain joins TRBV6-5 and TRBJ1-5, with TRBD1 matching over 7 bases. V gave up 7 bases and J gave up 1 base; unmatched junction bases: 4. CDR1 is MNHEY and CDR2 is SVGAGI in the germline V gene. This CDR3 region has 14 residues. This chain's CDR3 is CASNRGGSNQPQHF. CDR3 nucleotide sequence: TGTGCCAGCAACAGGGGCGGGAGCAATCAGCCCCAGCATTTT.

This chain joins TRBV6-5 and TRBJ2-7; 7 bases line up with TRBD1. CDR1 is MNHEY, CDR2 SVGAGI, per germline. CDR3 length equals 15 residues. The junction had 6 bases not matched to a gene; V was cut back by 3 bases and J by 1 base. CDR3 region: CASSYSGQQSYEQYF. For the CDR3, the DNA is TGTGCCAGCAGTTATTCGGGACAGCAATCCTACGAGCAGTACTTC.